This is a list of T cell receptor beta chains from one sample in a study of blood T cell repertoires in COVID-19. The protocol was immunoSEQ multiplex PCR, while the TCRdb copy is restricted to in-frame clones and leaves out a portion. The repertoire includes 180,000 or so clones, 85% of them detected once, and under 8% sits in the top ten. The sample taken for sequencing was PBMCs or T cells enriched from blood (not recorded which). Receptors originate from a man aged 35 to 55 who had recovered from COVID-19. Both conserved end residues are part of each CDR3.

v_gene,j_gene,CDR3aa
TRBV12-3/TRBV12-4,TRBJ1-3,CASRPGAGNTIYF
TRBV7-9,TRBJ2-4,CASSPRQGTAKNIQYF
TRBV15,TRBJ1-4,CATSAQRGTNEKLFF
TRBV27,TRBJ1-1,CASTRSGGTEAFF
TRBV5-1,TRBJ2-1,CASSFSGGLGQWQFF
TRBV2,TRBJ1-3,CASRVSFRTGNTIYF
TRBV28,TRBJ1-2,CASSLYTGGADYGYTF
TRBV12-5,TRBJ2-5,CASGLDSSGGQETQYF
TRBV6-5,TRBJ1-3,CASSSNRASGNTIYF
TRBV5-1,TRBJ2-7,CASSFLGENYEQYF
TRBV10-3,TRBJ2-7,CAIKKWREGDEQYF
TRBV7-8,TRBJ2-2,CASSFPRMWASKAGELFF
TRBV9,TRBJ1-6,CASSGTGSSYNSPLHF
TRBV19,TRBJ2-2,CASSRRAENTGELFF
TRBV6-1,TRBJ2-1,CASSDPPVYNEQFF
TRBV5-1,TRBJ1-1,CASSLRGEMYTEAFF
TRBV29-1,TRBJ1-1,CSVDDRGRMNTEAFF
TRBV5-1,TRBJ1-2,CASGGRVGGYTF
TRBV3-1/TRBV3-2,TRBJ2-5,CASSQTLAGREETQYF
TRBV24-1,TRBJ2-2,CATSPHRWNTGELFF
TRBV7-8,TRBJ1-1,CASSLVSGGNTEAFF
TRBV7-2,TRBJ1-1,CASSLRFRGGTQRTEAFF
TRBV6-5,TRBJ1-1,CASSPGGNRAAFF
TRBV30,TRBJ2-7,CAWSNTGHEQYF
TRBV11-2,TRBJ1-3,CASSLAPQRNTIYF
TRBV7-7,TRBJ2-7,CASSLGQGVSYEQYF
TRBV18,TRBJ1-5,CASSPSGGGNQPQHF
TRBV2,TRBJ1-3,CASMQGPGNTIYF
TRBV7-9,TRBJ1-1,CASRTEGQNTEAFF
TRBV28,TRBJ1-5,CASSPIYQPQHF
TRBV27,TRBJ2-7,CASSFAGQGLSEQYF
TRBV6-5,TRBJ1-1,CASSHREGNTEAFF
TRBV18,TRBJ1-1,CASSRPSGNTEAFF
TRBV7-9,TRBJ2-2,CASSLASVGAGELFF
TRBV7-3,TRBJ2-3,CASSPTPAGGTDTQYF
TRBV6-4,TRBJ2-2,CASSDSAGGPGELFF
TRBV9,TRBJ1-2,CASNLGQGLYGYTF
TRBV19,TRBJ2-1,CASSGTSDEQFF
TRBV15,TRBJ2-1,CATSWEGGAGGGEQFF
TRBV6-4,TRBJ1-6,CATQQGPNSPLHF
TRBV7-9,TRBJ1-1,CASSSGQGREAFF
TRBV25-1,TRBJ1-1,CASSGHGSVGKAFF
TRBV30,TRBJ1-4,CAWSATGIGEKLFF
TRBV9,TRBJ1-1,CASSSHSNTEAFF
TRBV19,TRBJ1-3,CASSLGHGNTIYF
TRBV27,TRBJ1-5,CASSFGVGNQPQHF
TRBV19,TRBJ2-2,CASSTTGQGSGELFF
TRBV6-5,TRBJ2-5,CASRTGPLQETQYF
TRBV7-3,TRBJ1-1,CASSGGAGRTEAFF
TRBV10-3,TRBJ1-1,CAISQGAERSEAFF
TRBV28,TRBJ1-4,CASSPTATNEKLFF
TRBV11-3,TRBJ1-1,CASSLGRGPEAFF